The 24 T cell receptor beta chains reported below all come from one sample, sequenced in a study of siplizumab effects on memory and regulatory T cells (dated 2019 in TCRdb). Library preparation used the immunoSEQ multiplex PCR assay. Drawn from immuneACCESS, this table holds only the in-frame rearrangements with V and J called that TCRdb kept. Clones are partly lost; checked studies trace under half to an unresolved V gene and leave the rest unexplained. Across this sample there are approximately 94,000 clones, with approximately 94% seen only once. 1% to 1.5% of the sample rests with the top ten. The sequenced sample was non-Treg CD4+ T cells sorted from blood. The cell subset or site label, as the study defines it: FACS-sorted unstimulated CD4+ non-regulatory T cells. Source of these receptors: a human donor in good health.

The rearrangement links TRBV29-1 to TRBJ2-5; TRBD1 agrees at 10 bases. The CDR3 runs 16 residues. The V and J ends lost 4 bases and 3 bases, in that order; junction bases with no gene match: 11. The V gene's germline CDR1 is SQVTM and CDR2 ANQGSEA. The DNA of the CDR3 is TGCAGCGTTGCCTCAAGGATAGGGACAGGGGAAGAGACCCAGTACTTC. Translated, it gives CSVASRIGTGEETQYF.

This chain connects TRBV7-9 to TRBJ2-1; the D is unclear. Trimming took off 3 bases at V and 4 bases at J, with 13 bases between the two ends. There are 15 residues in the CDR3. Germline V gives CDR1 SEHNR, CDR2 FQNEAQ (reference sequence). The DNA for the CDR3 is TGTGCCAGCAGCTTTGGTGGGTCGGTTTACAATGAGCAGTTCTTC. Translating it yields CASSFGGSVYNEQFF.

CDR3 bases: TGTGCCAGCAGTAGAGGGTCCCACGAGCAGTACTTC. Translated: CASSRGSHEQYF. J is TRBJ2-7 and V is TRBV6-6; perhaps TRBD2 as D (5 bases). CDR1 and CDR2 (germline): MNHNY, SVGAGI (reference sequence). This CDR3 is built from 12 residues. The ends were cut back, 5 bases at V and 5 bases at J, with 10 bases in the middle.

The genes are TRBV5-1 and TRBJ2-3; TRBD2 agrees at 9 bases. The V gene's germline CDR1 is SGHRS and CDR2 YFSETQ. Trimming took 6 bases from V and 4 from J; bases not matched to a gene: 6. The length of the CDR3 is 14 residues. CDR3 in amino acids: CASTPTSGSDTQYF. The CDR3 DNA follows: TGCGCCAGCACCCCGACTAGCGGATCAGATACGCAGTATTTT.

V and J are TRBV12-5 and TRBJ1-4; 7 bases map to TRBD1. V trimming: 1 base; J trimming: 8 bases; junction bases outside the gene matches: 16. There are 18 residues in the CDR3. The germline gives CDR1 LGHNT, CDR2 FRNRAP. CDR3 bases: TGTGCTAGTGGTTTGGCACTTCGCTTGCAGGGGGTAGAGGAAAAACTGTTTTTT. Its protein product is CASGLALRLQGVEEKLFF. Variable domain in full (rest from reference TRBV12-5 and TRBJ1-4): DARVTQTPRHKVTEMGQEVTMRCQPILGHNTVFWYRQTMMQGLELLAYFRNRAPLDDSGMPKDRFSAEMPDATLATLKIQPSEPRDSAVYFCASGLALRLQGVEEKLFFGSGTQLSVL.

V and J are TRBV6-1 and TRBJ1-5; possibly TRBD1 for D (5 bases). The CDR3 runs 15 residues. V dropped 1 base and J dropped 2 bases, with 9 bases sitting between them. CDR1 is MNHNS and CDR2 is SASEGT in the germline V gene. DNA of the CDR3: TGTGCCAGCAGTGAAGGGATACAGGGCAATCAGCCCCAGCATTTT. Residues: CASSEGIQGNQPQHF.

The chain employs TRBV27 and TRBJ2-7; D call uncertain. The V gene lost 5 bases and the J gene lost 2 bases, with 16 bases spanning the gap. The V gene's germline CDR1 is MNHEY and CDR2 SMNVEV (reference sequence). This CDR3 is 15 amino acids long. The CDR3 here is CASSPLQLWPYEQYF. The CDR3 DNA is TGTGCCAGCAGTCCACTTCAACTGTGGCCCTACGAGCAGTACTTC.

V gene TRBV5-5 combines with J gene TRBJ1-1; tentatively, D is TRBD1 (5 bases). CDR1 and CDR2 (germline): SGHKS, YYEKEE (reference sequence). The CDR3 totals 14 residues. Trimming pared 0 bases from V and 1 base from J, leaving 7 bases between. The DNA of the CDR3 is TGTGCCAGCAGCTTGGACAGGCCGAACACTGAAGCTTTCTTT. Its protein is CASSLDRPNTEAFF.

This chain connects TRBV7-3 to TRBJ2-2; no definite D call. Per the germline V gene, CDR1 is SGHTA and CDR2 is FQGTGA. Trimming removed 4 bases at V and 9 bases at J, with 9 bases between. CDR3 length: 12 amino acids. The CDR3 is CASSSSARELFF. The CDR3 DNA reads TGTGCCAGCAGCTCTTCCGCCAGGGAGCTGTTTTTT.

The chain uses TRBV5-6 and TRBJ1-2; TRBD1 is a possible D gene (5 bases). Trimming left V 2 bases short and J 7 bases short, with 12 bases between. CDR3 length: 13 amino acids. The V gene's germline CDR1 is SGHDT and CDR2 YYEEEE. In DNA form, the CDR3 reads TGTGCCAGCAGCTTCAAAGACAGTGCTGGCTACACCTTC. Residues: CASSFKDSAGYTF. Full variable domain (missing parts from reference TRBV5-6 and TRBJ1-2): DAGVTQSPTHLIKTRGQQVTLRCSPKSGHDTVSWYQQALGQGPQFIFQYYEEEERQRGNFPDRFSGHQFPNYSSELNVNALLLGDSALYLCASSFKDSAGYTFGSGTRLTVV.

The V and J genes are TRBV5-1 and TRBJ2-3, with D uncertain. V lost 4 bases to trimming and J lost 0 bases, with 12 bases between them. CDR3 length: 15 residues. Germline CDR1 reads SGHRS; CDR2 reads YFSETQ. CDR3 amino acids: CASSARGQSTDTQYF. In DNA, the CDR3 is TGCGCCAGCAGCGCTCGTGGGCAAAGCACAGATACGCAGTATTTT.

V gene TRBV2 combines with J gene TRBJ1-5, with D perhaps TRBD1 (6 bases). The CDR3 sequence is 15 residues long. The germline V gene has CDR1 SNHLY and CDR2 FYNNEI. The ends were cut back, 5 bases at V and 0 bases at J, with 11 bases in the middle. The CDR3: CASSQGQGSNQPQHF. In DNA form, the CDR3 reads TGTGCCAGCAGTCAGGGACAAGGTAGCAATCAGCCCCAGCATTTT.

The rearrangement uses TRBV29-1 and TRBJ2-5, with a tentative D call TRBD1 (6 bases). This CDR3 is 14 amino acids long. From germline, CDR1 is SQVTM and CDR2 ANQGSEA. Trimming cost V 6 bases and J 2 bases, with 16 bases left between them. CDR3 region: CSVTGTRVQETQYF. For the CDR3, the DNA is TGCAGCGTAACCGGGACAAGGGTTCAAGAGACCCAGTACTTC. Together with reference TRBV29-1 and TRBJ2-5, the CDR3 gives the full variable domain: SAVISQKPSRDICQRGTSLTIQCQVDSQVTMMFWYRQQPGQSLTLIATANQGSEATYESGFVIDKFPISRPNLTFSTLTVSNMSPEDSSIYLCSVTGTRVQETQYFGPGTRLLVL.

The chain links TRBV27 to TRBJ1-1; D is unresolved. The CDR3 has 15 residues. CDR1 is MNHEY and CDR2 is SMNVEV in the germline V gene (reference sequence). With 0 bases removed from V and 4 bases from J, the gap between germline ends came to 12 bases. CDR3 sequence: CASSLSPGSGTEAFF. The CDR3 DNA reads as TGTGCCAGCAGTTTATCGCCCGGGAGCGGCACTGAAGCTTTCTTT.

V gene TRBV19 combines with J gene TRBJ1-5; TRBD1 is a possible D gene (5 bases). This CDR3 contains 15 residues. CDR1 is LNHDA and CDR2 is SQIVND in the germline V gene (reference sequence). V gave up 3 bases and J gave up 5 bases, with 14 bases separating them. DNA of the CDR3: TGTGCCAGTAGTATTCTGAGGGGAGGGGATCAGCCCCAGCATTTT. This gives the protein CASSILRGGDQPQHF. Combining the CDR3 with reference TRBV19 and TRBJ1-5 gives the whole variable domain DGGITQSPKYLFRKEGQNVTLSCEQNLNHDAMYWYRQDPGQGLRLIYYSQIVNDFQKGDIAEGYSVSREKKESFPLTVTSAQKNPTAFYLCASSILRGGDQPQHFGDGTRLSIL.

The CDR3 is CASSFRGPNTGELFF. The CDR3 DNA is TGTGCCAGCAGCTTCAGGGGGCCTAACACCGGGGAGCTGTTTTTT. This chain links TRBV7-9 with TRBJ2-2, with 8 bases that match TRBD1. The CDR3 runs to 15 residues. Trimming at V came to 3 bases and at J to 2 bases, leaving 2 bases not matched to a gene. Germline CDR1 and CDR2: SEHNR and FQNEAQ (reference sequence).

The V gene is TRBV5-4, the J gene TRBJ2-5; 7 nucleotides align to TRBD2. From germline, CDR1 is SGHNT and CDR2 YYREEE (reference sequence). CDR3 length: 15 amino acids. Trimming took 1 base from V and 4 from J; bases not matched to a gene: 7. The CDR3 sequence: CASSLKTSFGETQYF. CDR3 bases: TGTGCCAGCAGCTTGAAGACTAGCTTTGGAGAGACCCAGTACTTC.

The V gene is TRBV28, the J gene TRBJ2-5; 10 bases map to TRBD1. The CDR3 consists of 15 residues. The germline V gene has CDR1 MDHEN and CDR2 SYDVKM. Trimming at V came to 6 bases and at J to 3 bases, leaving 7 bases not matched to a gene. This CDR3 is CASRGTGVSKETQYF. CDR3 DNA: TGTGCCAGCAGGGGGACAGGGGTATCGAAAGAGACCCAGTACTTC.

V is TRBV2 and J is TRBJ2-1, with 13 bases identical to TRBD2. The CDR3 runs to 15 residues. The V and J ends lost 8 bases and 6 bases, in that order; junction bases with no gene match: 7. The germline gives CDR1 SNHLY, CDR2 FYNNEI. The CDR3: CASRPTSGRFNEQFF. In DNA form, the CDR3 reads TGTGCCAGCCGCCCGACTAGCGGGAGGTTCAATGAGCAGTTCTTC.

The V call is TRBV5-5, the J call TRBJ2-5; tentatively, D is TRBD2 (5 bases). Trimming stripped 3 bases from V and 5 bases from J, with 11 bases between. The CDR3 totals 13 residues. Germline V lookup: CDR1 SGHKS, CDR2 YYEKEE (reference sequence). CDR3 amino acids: CASSWAGDETQYF. The DNA of the CDR3 is TGTGCCAGCAGCTGGGCCGGGGATGAGACCCAGTACTTC.

This rearrangement joins TRBV5-4 to TRBJ2-2, with 8 nucleotides matching TRBD2. V lost 0 bases to trimming and J lost 6 bases; unmatched junction nucleotides: 7. CDR3 length: 16 residues. CDR1 and CDR2 from the germline V gene are SGHNT and YYREEE (reference sequence). CDR3 loop: CASSLVGGGLPGELFF. The CDR3 nucleotides are TGTGCCAGCAGCTTGGTCGGGGGGGGACTCCCCGGGGAGCTGTTTTTT.

The CDR3 is CASSPLAGGPKEQYF. In DNA form, the CDR3 reads TGTGCCAGCAGCCCTCTAGCGGGAGGGCCTAAGGAGCAGTACTTC. The rearrangement joins TRBV2 to TRBJ2-7; the match to TRBD2 covers 12 bases. Trimming removed 6 bases from V and 7 bases from J; junction bases left unmatched: 10. The CDR3 length is 15 residues. CDR1 and CDR2 (germline): SNHLY, FYNNEI.

This sequence joins TRBV5-4 and TRBJ2-5; TRBD1 aligns across 9 bases. This CDR3 spans 13 amino acids. Trimming took 4 bases from V and 5 from J; bases not matched to a gene: 3. CDR1 and CDR2 from the germline V gene are SGHNT and YYREEE (reference sequence). The CDR3 loop reads CASSADRGETQYF. The CDR3 nucleotides read TGTGCCAGCAGCGCCGACAGGGGGGAGACCCAGTACTTC.

J is TRBJ2-2 and V is TRBV19; 11 positions agree with TRBD2. The CDR3 contains 15 residues. Germline V gene data show CDR1 as LNHDA and CDR2 as SQIVND (reference sequence). V was pared by 9 bases and J by 3 bases, with 6 bases of the junction left unmatched. CDR3: CASLAGGSDTGELFF. As DNA, the CDR3 is TGTGCCAGCCTAGCGGGAGGATCGGACACCGGGGAGCTGTTTTTT. Full variable domain (missing parts from reference TRBV19 and TRBJ2-2): DGGITQSPKYLFRKEGQNVTLSCEQNLNHDAMYWYRQDPGQGLRLIYYSQIVNDFQKGDIAEGYSVSREKKESFPLTVTSAQKNPTAFYLCASLAGGSDTGELFFGEGSRLTVL.